Below, one TCR beta chain is given with its context. This entry belongs to a study of blood T cells in healthy people across ages. The authors ran a second PCR of 7 to 11 cycles using a sample-barcoded 5' primer and a J-beta primer mix. Through a template-switch adaptor with 12 random nucleotides, each cDNA molecule received a tag. TCRdb passed the 5' RACE reads through MiXCR, listing each CDR3 protein once. The table shows more than 900,000 distinct CDR3 sequences, with about 28% occurring only once. Germline V gives CDR1 DFQATT, CDR2 SNEGSKA (reference sequence). The CDR3 is 14 amino acids. Trimming took off 6 bases at V and 1 base at J, with 14 bases between the two ends. This sample was also put to use in a study of T cells of mothers and their children. From that study: A few mothers and their six children, all healthy Caucasians, donated.

Input material: blood. The sequence was obtained from a woman aged 40 to 50 in good health. The chain joins TRBV20-1 to TRBJ2-3; no clear D. CDR3 residues: CSAAPSLGTDTQYF. In DNA form, the CDR3 reads TGCAGTGCCGCTCCCTCCTTGGGCACAGATACGCAGTATTTT.